The rows below give T cell receptor beta chains drawn from one sample of a study of long-term antiretroviral therapy in people with HIV. Profiling relied on immunoSEQ multiplex PCR, and the TCRdb table lists in-frame clones only, not all of them. The sample includes approximately 24,000 clones, almost 85% seen only once; the top ten take roughly 5%. The source was unsorted PBMCs, collected 1.1 years before starting antiretroviral therapy. These receptors originate from a woman aged 25 to 39 with HIV. Each CDR3 is given with its conserved first and last residue. D genes are given only for firm matches. Clone sizes are given selectively: once, few, many, or a class where the clone is expanded.

CDR3 | DNA | J | D | V | size
CASGMGGNQPQHF | TGTGCTAGTGGCATGGGGGGGAATCAGCCCCAGCATTTT | TRBJ1-5 | NA | TRBV12-5 | NA
CASSLSRNTEAFF | TGTGCCAGCAGTTTGTCCAGGAACACTGAAGCTTTCTTT | TRBJ1-1 | NA | TRBV27 | few
CASSQETGTPGNTIYF | TGTGCCAGCAGCCAAGAGACAGGGACGCCTGGAAACACCATATATTTT | TRBJ1-3 | TRBD1 | TRBV14 | NA
CASSDTGLGTDTQYF | TGTGCCAGCAGCGATACAGGGCTTGGCACAGATACGCAGTATTTT | TRBJ2-3 | NA | TRBV11-2 | NA
CASSKGQGANSDTQYF | TGCGCCAGCAGCAAGGGACAGGGGGCTAATTCTGATACGCAGTATTTT | TRBJ2-3 | TRBD1 | TRBV5-1 | NA
CAWSSVSLGTEAFF | TGTGCCTGGAGTTCTGTAAGCCTGGGCACTGAAGCTTTCTTT | TRBJ1-1 | NA | TRBV30 | NA
CAWVDGRGQQGSSYNSPLHF | TGTGCCTGGGTGGACGGAAGGGGACAGCAAGGAAGCTCCTATAATTCACCCCTCCACTTT | TRBJ1-6 | TRBD1 | TRBV30 | NA
CASSPSSRDRANTEAFF | TGTGCCAGCTCACCATCGAGCCGGGACAGGGCCAACACTGAAGCTTTCTTT | TRBJ1-1 | TRBD1 | TRBV18 | NA
CASSPVAGGSYNEQFF | TGTGCCAGCAGTCCGGTAGCGGGGGGCTCCTACAATGAGCAGTTCTTC | TRBJ2-1 | TRBD2 | TRBV2 | NA
CAWSEAGTETQYF | TGTGCCTGGAGTGAGGCAGGGACAGAGACCCAGTACTTC | TRBJ2-5 | NA | TRBV30 | NA
CASSPTGVSETQYF | TGTGCCAGCAGTCCGACAGGGGTCAGCGAGACCCAGTACTTC | TRBJ2-5 | TRBD1 | TRBV27 | NA
CASSAESDTQYF | TGTGCCAGCAGTGCCGAATCAGATACGCAGTATTTT | TRBJ2-3 | NA | TRBV2 | once
CSVEKAGTGDLGYTF | TGCAGCGTTGAAAAAGCTGGGACAGGGGACTTAGGCTACACCTTC | TRBJ1-2 | TRBD1 | TRBV29-1 | few
CASSRSNQVNNSPLHF | TGTGCCAGCAGCCGTAGCAACCAGGTCAATAATTCACCCCTCCACTTT | TRBJ1-6 | NA | TRBV13 | NA
CASSPRQANTEAFF | TGCGCCAGCAGCCCCCGGCAGGCGAACACTGAAGCTTTCTTT | TRBJ1-1 | NA | TRBV5-1 | NA
CAISQKDTQYF | TGTGCCATCAGCCAGAAAGATACGCAGTATTTT | TRBJ2-3 | NA | TRBV10-3 | NA
CAGTSDTGELFF | TGTGCCGGAACTAGCGATACCGGGGAGCTGTTTTTT | TRBJ2-2 | TRBD2 | TRBV2 | NA
CASFLSGNTEAFF | TGTGCCAGCTTTCTGTCGGGTAACACTGAAGCTTTCTTT | TRBJ1-1 | NA | TRBV7-8 | NA